This T cell receptor beta chain was sequenced during a study of cytomegalovirus exposure and HLA in healthy donors (dated by TCRdb to 2017 to 2019). For the study in its entirety: An earlier analysis of several hundred of the donors reported 250 to 350 Gb of sequence data and around 120 million unique TCR beta sequences obtained from approximately 180 million T cells. The study combined high-throughput TCR immunosequencing, statistical association of individual TCRs with disease status, and machine learning to predict cytomegalovirus infection status. Genome-wide SNP genotypes for about 55% of the roughly 670 donors were used in a later genetic analysis, which treated that subset as a discovery cohort. Of the roughly 400 genotyped donors, 70% to 90% were placed in the genetic ancestry cluster associated with self-reported Caucasian donors. The study used immunosequencing to profile the T cell repertoires of several hundred subjects and linked those repertoires to cytomegalovirus serostatus. In a later analysis, previously published TCR beta repertoires from 550 to 750 donors were re-analyzed and high-resolution HLA genotyping was added so that TCR occurrence patterns could be studied. A few DR-DQ haplotypes were treated as single units for association and clustering because of strong linkage in the cohort. The aim of the study was to test whether cataloging public T cell receptors could identify signatures of past pathogen exposure. Both class I and class II loci were covered by HLA typing, at four-digit resolution. To decide whether each TCR beta V gene segment behaved as functional or pseudogenic, an earlier analysis of approximately 620 of the donors relied on high-throughput TCR beta sequencing. Alongside the repertoire data, information on donor age, sex, ethnicity and CMV serostatus was compiled. Along with the approximately 650-subject first cohort, a separate validation cohort of over a hundred different subjects was used. Across about 370 genotyped donors of the cohort, an average of about 240,000 unique TCR beta nucleotide sequences per donor were sequenced, and roughly 20% of those sequences were non-productive. The later analysis used no new phenotypic data to find candidate immune exposures, relying instead on TCR beta sequences and their occurrence across donors. Approximately 300 gigabases of sequencing data and 70 million to 100 million unique TCR sequences were included in an early release covering 550 to 800 HLA-typed donors. The number of typed donors differed by locus: 629-630 for A, B, C, DRB1 and DQB1; approximately 530 for DQA1; approximately 600 for DPA1; and 400 to 480 for DPB1. All discovery cohort repertoires had been generated using a single sequencing platform.

The library was produced with the immunoSEQ multiplex PCR assay. For the multiplex PCR, a mixture combining 60 forward primers for TCR Vbeta segments and 13 reverse primers for TCR Jbeta segments was used. Amplification of the CDR3 region of rearranged TCR beta genes was performed with a multiplex PCR assay on genomic DNA. The amplified TCR beta libraries were sequenced on the Illumina HiSeq System as 87-base-pair reads. The study's processing was this. In a later analysis, approximately 74 million unique TCR beta chains were counted across the roughly 610 repertoires, and roughly 10 million of these chains were shared by at least two donors. Raw reads were error-corrected and collapsed into unique sequences by a nearest-neighbor algorithm in which closely related sequences were merged to remove PCR and sequencing errors. V, D and J gene segments were assigned by aligning CDR3 sequences to IMGT reference sequences. For a sequence to be retained, at least a six-nucleotide match to both a V gene segment and a J gene segment was required. Rearrangements were classified as productive when the CDR3 lacked stop codons and remained in frame with V and J, and all other rearrangements were classified as non-productive. Following IMGT convention, CDR3 was defined as the stretch from the second conserved V-encoded cysteine to the conserved J-encoded phenylalanine. The earlier analysis of 587 of the donors excluded sequences that lacked an unambiguous match to a single V gene segment. In an earlier analysis of several hundred of the donors, V segments were called functional above 56.7% productive rearrangements and were called segregating when the between-donor standard deviation exceeded 5%. To diagnose cytomegalovirus status from the catalog of TCR beta chain sequences, a statistical classification framework was built. A later analysis assigned V and J genes by comparing TCR nucleotide sequences with IMGT/GENE-DB human TR gene sequences. The TCRdist pipeline was used in a later analysis to assign CDR3 sequences and most-parsimonious VDJ recombination scenarios. In a later analysis, each TCR beta chain was defined by its CDR3 amino acid sequence together with its V-gene family, and reads lacking a unique V-gene family were excluded. As a way to deal with suspected cross-contamination and a sequencing artifact, a later analysis dropped under 600 nucleotide sequences that were highly shared and had low generation probability. In a later analysis, a clonal expansion index was calculated for each public chain from normalized within-repertoire ranks of inferred template counts. Generation probabilities in a later analysis came from a VDJ recombination model fitted to out-of-frame rearrangements, and those results were checked against IGoR. Hypergeometric tests were used in a later analysis to score TCR-TCR, TCR-HLA and TCR-CMV co-occurrence, with a repertoire-size bias correction applied to the TCR pairs. In a later analysis, false discovery rates were estimated by permuting HLA or CMV assignments 20 times. In a later analysis, co-occurring TCRs were grouped using DBSCAN, and TCRdist sequence similarity was added for clustering within HLA-allele-positive subsets. Repertoires with fewer than 30,000 or more than 120,000 public chains, plus five repertoires with anomalous nucleotide sharing, were excluded from co-occurrence clustering. TCRdb obtained this table from immuneACCESS and retained in-frame rearrangements with V and J assigned. These tables miss some clones; where compared with another copy, unresolved V genes account for less than half of the shortfall, and the remainder is unexplained. The V and J calls and the clone size are those of that table, but D and trimming were determined from the DNA. Within this sample are about 140,000 clones, with approximately 80% of them counted one time only. The top ten clonotypes cover 4.5% to 6% of the sample.

There are 16 amino acids in the CDR3, from cysteine to phenylalanine inclusive. The kept DNA is CDR3 alone, 48 bases in frame from the first base. In the germline V gene, CDR1 corresponds to LGHNA and CDR2 to YSLEER. Germline trimming amounts to 0 bases on V and 6 bases on J, with 4 as the count of junction bases outside the gene matches. In total, over 600 healthy bone marrow donors made up the cohort. At the time of sampling, every cohort member was nominally healthy, though immune exposures that went unrecorded were likely present. The donor was CMV seronegative and belonged to the group of 352 seronegative cohort members. A peripheral blood sample was collected from each donor, and TCR beta sequencing was performed on peripheral blood mononuclear cells. Genomic DNA extraction from the blood cell samples was performed with the Qiagen DNeasy Blood Extraction Kit. Worth noting for this clone: The clone's antigen remains unknown. Qualities for individual bases were not recorded, and no much larger clone is one base off.

What the authors observed across the whole study: A cluster of highly shared sequence variants was judged likely to be a technical artifact of the sequencing pipeline. A further reported finding was that TCR beta sequences accurately predicted the HLA-A and HLA-B alleles for most subjects in the first cohort. A later analysis found that most CMV-associated TCR beta chains appeared HLA-restricted, with HLA associations seemingly driven largely by CMV exposure. The authors suggested that the approach could potentially be extended to other disease states and immunological phenotypes. Because the 87-base-pair reads could not distinguish some IMGT-functional V segments, including TRBV6-2 and TRBV6-3, those segments were excluded. In an earlier analysis of 587 of the donors, most TCR beta V segments appeared in productive rearrangements about 90% or about 30% of the time, broadly matching IMGT annotations. Assigning TCR associations to individual alleles was difficult when HLA alleles, especially DR and DQ, strongly co-occurred. The study gave a list of more than 150 TCR beta chains associated with cytomegalovirus. Specific HLA alleles were associated with 15,000 to 20,000 TCR beta sequences at a false discovery rate of 0.05 in a later analysis. A later genetic analysis associated a missense DCLRE1C variant with V-gene and J-gene trimming of TCR beta chains, and an independent cohort replicated the association. The presence/absence analyses assumed that sequencing depth was roughly uniform across donors, and that assumption may not be true. Compared with the approximately 670-donor mean, donors in an Asian-associated ancestry cluster had fewer N-insertions in productive TCRs, according to a later genetic analysis. Because counts were too low, 15 to 20 rarely observed V segments, including chromosome 9 orphons, were excluded from the earlier analysis of a few hundred of the donors. In a later analysis, several top co-occurrence clusters were reported to appear linked to parvovirus B19, influenza, CMV and Epstein-Barr virus. In a later analysis, the rate of TCR association differed among HLA loci, with DRB1 alleles having the most associated TCRs and HLA-C alleles having the fewest. Only TCR beta chains were sequenced in this cohort, and the absence of alpha or paired-chain data limited detectable features. The classifier was reported to diagnose cytomegalovirus status with high specificity and sensitivity in both the original cohort and the validation cohort. HLA typing was unavailable for some donors at each locus, so association tests used only the typed subset. Compared with equally common non-associated chains, HLA-associated TCR beta chains in a later analysis were more clonally expanded and had lower generation probabilities. Correlated functional status among segregating V segments might be attributable to linkage disequilibrium, but an unknown experimental factor could not be ruled out. In vitro tests confirmed that a few of the cytomegalovirus-associated TCR beta chains recognize cytomegalovirus antigens. The only immune exposure information available for the cohort was CMV serostatus. While some public TCRs were present in many individuals, most TCR sequences turned up only very rarely across donors.

Sequencing used PBMCs. The sequence came from a male donor in good health and CMV-seronegative. Recombination connected TRBV4-3 to TRBJ2-2; TRBD1 matches 10 bases in the middle. The CDR3 here reads CASSQDFGQGAGELFF. Here is the DNA: TGCGCCAGCAGCCAAGATTTCGGACAGGGGGCCGGGGAGCTGTTTTTT.